A single sample is the source of the 15 T cell receptor beta chains below, sequenced in a study of OX40 agonist ivuxolimab in advanced cancers. Only in-frame clones appear in the TCRdb table, and some are missing; sequencing was by immunoSEQ multiplex PCR. The data contain 60,000 to 80,000 clones, less than 85% of them singletons. The sample consisted of CD4+ or CD8+ T cells sorted from blood, taken in a trial of the OX40 agonist ivuxolimab. The receptors were sampled from an adult with an advanced solid tumor such as melanoma, head and neck, liver or kidney cancer.

As for this clone: This may arise from a read error, as a much more abundant clone is one base away. The CDR3 nucleotides read TGTGCCAGCAGCTACGGGACAGGGACCTACGAGCAGTACTTC. This encodes CASSYGTGTYEQYF. The rearrangement joins TRBV5-2 to TRBJ2-7; the D call in the table, TRBD1, was not verified against the DNA. TRBV5-2 is a documented pseudogene. The CDR3 contains 14 residues.

This chain links TRBV28 with TRBJ1-5, with 7 bases lining up with TRBD1. J was trimmed by 4 bases and V by 6 bases; bases with no gene match: 9. The CDR3 runs 15 residues. Germline V gene lookup returns CDR1 MDHEN and CDR2 SYDVKM. The CDR3 sequence: CASRFRDRPNQPQHF. In DNA, the CDR3 is TGTGCCAGCAGGTTCCGGGACAGACCGAATCAGCCCCAGCATTTT.

DNA for the CDR3: TGTGCCAGCAGCATACGCGGGACAGACATCTATGGCTACACCTTC. The encoded protein is CASSIRGTDIYGYTF. The chain recombines TRBV6-6 with TRBJ1-2, with 7 bases matching TRBD1. The germline CDR1 and CDR2 sequences are MNHNY and SVGAGI (reference sequence). J lost 4 bases, V lost 6 bases, and 11 bases had no gene match. CDR3 length: 15 amino acids.

The chain couples TRBV7-3 to TRBJ2-7; the D call may be TRBD1 or TRBD2 (5 bases each). The V gene lost 1 base and the J gene lost 4 bases, with 14 bases spanning the gap. The germline V gene encodes CDR1 SGHTA and CDR2 FQGTGA. There are 15 residues in the CDR3. The chain's CDR3 is CASSLRDGGGYEQYF. Written as DNA, the CDR3 is TGTGCCAGCAGCTTAAGGGACGGCGGCGGTTACGAGCAGTACTTC.

The chain employs TRBV4-1 and TRBJ1-1; weak D call: TRBD1 (5 bases). V was clipped by 1 base and J by 1 base, with 19 bases between them. CDR3 length: 18 amino acids. Germline V gives CDR1 MGHRA, CDR2 YSYEKL. The CDR3 region has the DNA TGCGCCAGCAGCCAAGTCGCACTGGGGGTGTGGGCGAACACTGAAGCTTTCTTT. Translating it yields CASSQVALGVWANTEAFF.

This sequence joins TRBV2 and TRBJ1-2; TRBD1 agrees at 9 bases. J gave up 2 bases and V 11 bases, and 6 bases lay outside the gene matches. Germline V gene lookup returns CDR1 SNHLY and CDR2 FYNNEI. This CDR3 has 13 residues. The CDR3 is CAGRGTGNYGYTF. The DNA of the CDR3 is TGTGCCGGACGGGGGACAGGGAACTATGGCTACACCTTC.

This clone was seen a few times. CDR3 bases: TGTGCCAGCAGCTTAGCGGGGAGGAGCTCTGGGGCCAACGTCCTGACTTTC. Translating gives CASSLAGRSSGANVLTF. The J gene is TRBJ2-6, the V gene TRBV7-2; D possibly corresponds to TRBD2 (6 bases). The germline CDR1 and CDR2 sequences are SGHTA and FQGNSA. The CDR3 runs 17 residues. V lost 0 bases and J 0 bases, leaving 9 bases between the germline ends. The whole variable domain, filled in from reference TRBV7-2 and TRBJ2-6, reads GAGVSQSPSNKVTEKGKDVELRCDPISGHTALYWYRQSLGQGLEFLIYFQGNSAPDKSGLPSDRFSAERTGGSVSTLTIQRTQQEDSAVYLCASSLAGRSSGANVLTFGAGSRLTVL.

The gene calls are TRBV19 and TRBJ1-1, with D possibly TRBD1 on 5 matching bases. Per germline, CDR1 LNHDA and CDR2 SQIVND (reference sequence). V was trimmed by 3 bases and J by 1 base, leaving 12 bases between them. This CDR3 has 15 residues. Here the CDR3 DNA reads TGTGCCAGTAGTATTATGGCAGGGACGAACACTGAAGCTTTCTTT. Amino acids: CASSIMAGTNTEAFF.

The chain has TRBV5-1 and TRBJ2-1, with TRBD2 identical over 12 bases. There are 17 residues in the CDR3. Germline values: CDR1 SGHRS, CDR2 YFSETQ. V lost 0 bases and J lost 5; bases outside the gene matches: 6. CDR3 region: CASSLGLAGGINNEQFF. The CDR3 coding sequence is TGCGCCAGCAGCTTGGGCCTAGCGGGAGGGATAAACAATGAGCAGTTCTTC.

This chain joins TRBV27 and TRBJ2-7; D could derive from TRBD1 or TRBD2 (5 bases each). The CDR3 runs to 15 residues. Germline V gene lookup returns CDR1 MNHEY and CDR2 SMNVEV (reference sequence). V was pared by 2 bases and J by 1 base, with 12 bases between. The CDR3 region has the DNA TGTGCCAGCAGTTTAGGTGGGGACCCGTCCTACGAGCAGTACTTC. It codes for CASSLGGDPSYEQYF.

This chain joins TRBV5-6 and TRBJ2-3; D not resolved. Trimming left V 0 bases short and J 3 bases short, with 11 bases between. This CDR3 is 15 amino acids long. Germline CDR1 and CDR2: SGHDT and YYEEEE. In nucleotides, the CDR3 is TGTGCCAGCAGCTTGGTTTCTGGGATTACAGATACGCAGTATTTT. The encoded protein is CASSLVSGITDTQYF.

The chain combines TRBV28 with TRBJ2-7; D may match TRBD1 or TRBD2 (5 bases each). The V end was cut by 2 bases, the J end by 4 bases, with 12 bases between. The CDR3 has 14 amino acids. Germline loops: CDR1 MDHEN, CDR2 SYDVKM. The CDR3 loop is CASSLPPGPYEQYF. For the CDR3, the DNA is TGTGCCAGCAGTTTACCCCCGGGACCTTACGAGCAGTACTTC.

The chain couples TRBV9 to TRBJ1-2; D possibly corresponds to TRBD1 (5 bases). The V end lost 7 bases, the J end lost 4 bases, and 14 bases lay between the germline ends. Germline V gene data show CDR1 as SGDLS and CDR2 as YYNGEE. The CDR3 totals 13 residues. The CDR3 reads CASGTGASYGYTF. In DNA, the CDR3 is TGTGCCAGCGGGACGGGCGCCAGCTATGGCTACACCTTC. Together with reference TRBV9 and TRBJ1-2, the CDR3 gives the full variable domain: DSGVTQTPKHLITATGQRVTLRCSPRSGDLSVYWYQQSLDQGLQFLIQYYNGEERAKGNILERFSAQQFPDLHSELNLSSLELGDSALYFCASGTGASYGYTFGSGTRLTVV.

The chain couples TRBV19 to TRBJ2-1; the match to TRBD1 covers 9 bases. This CDR3 is 17 amino acids long. Germline V lookup: CDR1 LNHDA, CDR2 SQIVND (reference sequence). Trimming cost V 3 bases and J 3 bases; bases outside gene matches: 9. The CDR3 DNA reads TGTGCCAGTAGTATGGGCACCGGGACAGGGTACTACAATGAGCAGTTCTTC. Protein sequence: CASSMGTGTGYYNEQFF.

The chain carries TRBV6-6 and TRBJ2-2, with D possibly being TRBD1 (5 bases). The CDR3 contains 15 residues. The V gene's germline CDR1 is MNHNY and CDR2 SVGAGI (reference sequence). Trimming removed 6 bases at V and 3 bases at J, with 14 bases between. Written as DNA, the CDR3 is TGTGCCAGCAGCCGACAGAAATCCCACACCGGGGAGCTGTTTTTT. Protein: CASSRQKSHTGELFF.